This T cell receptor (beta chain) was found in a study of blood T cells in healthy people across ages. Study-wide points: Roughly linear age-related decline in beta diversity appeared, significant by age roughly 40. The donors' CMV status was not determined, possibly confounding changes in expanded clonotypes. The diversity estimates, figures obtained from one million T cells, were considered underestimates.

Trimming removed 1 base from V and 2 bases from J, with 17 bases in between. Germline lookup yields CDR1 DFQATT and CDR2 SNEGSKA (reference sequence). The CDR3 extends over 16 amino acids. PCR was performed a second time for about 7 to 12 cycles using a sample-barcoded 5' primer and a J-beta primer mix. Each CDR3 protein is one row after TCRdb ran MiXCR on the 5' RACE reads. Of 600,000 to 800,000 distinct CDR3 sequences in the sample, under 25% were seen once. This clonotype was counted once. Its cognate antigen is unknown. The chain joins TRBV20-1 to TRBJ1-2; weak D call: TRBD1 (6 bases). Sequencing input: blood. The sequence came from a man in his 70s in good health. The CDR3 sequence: CSARGGGSGANYGYTF. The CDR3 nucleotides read TGCAGTGCTAGAGGCGGTGGGTCAGGGGCAAACTATGGCTACACCTTC.